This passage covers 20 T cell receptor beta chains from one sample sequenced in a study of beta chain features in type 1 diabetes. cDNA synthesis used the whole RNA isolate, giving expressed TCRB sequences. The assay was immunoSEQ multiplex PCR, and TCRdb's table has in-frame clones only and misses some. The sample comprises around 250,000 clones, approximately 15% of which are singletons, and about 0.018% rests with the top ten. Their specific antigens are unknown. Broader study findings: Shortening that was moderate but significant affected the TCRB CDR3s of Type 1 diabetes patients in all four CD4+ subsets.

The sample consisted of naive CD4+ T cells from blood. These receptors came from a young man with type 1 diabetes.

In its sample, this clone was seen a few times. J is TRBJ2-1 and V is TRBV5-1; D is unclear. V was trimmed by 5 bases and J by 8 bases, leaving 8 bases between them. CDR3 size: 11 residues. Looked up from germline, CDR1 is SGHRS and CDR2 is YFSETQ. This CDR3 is CASSVAYEQFF. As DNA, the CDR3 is TGCGCCAGCAGTGTGGCCTATGAGCAGTTCTTC. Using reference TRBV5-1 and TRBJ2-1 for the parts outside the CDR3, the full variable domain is KAGVTQTPRYLIKTRGQQVTLSCSPISGHRSVSWYQQTPGQGLQFLFEYFSETQRNKGNFPGRFSGRQFSNSRSEMNVSTLELGDSALYLCASSVAYEQFFGPGTRLTVL.

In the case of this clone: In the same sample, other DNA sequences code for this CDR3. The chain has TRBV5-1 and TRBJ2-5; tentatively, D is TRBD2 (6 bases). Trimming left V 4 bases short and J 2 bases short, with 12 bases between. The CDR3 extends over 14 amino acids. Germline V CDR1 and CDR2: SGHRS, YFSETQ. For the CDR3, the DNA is TGCGCCAGCAGCCTTGGGGGGTATCAAGAGACCCAGTACTTC. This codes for CASSLGGYQETQYF.

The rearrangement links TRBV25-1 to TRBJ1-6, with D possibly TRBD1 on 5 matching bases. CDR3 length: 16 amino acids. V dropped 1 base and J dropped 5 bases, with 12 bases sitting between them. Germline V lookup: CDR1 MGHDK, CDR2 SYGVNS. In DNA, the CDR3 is TGTGCCAGCAGTGAATTGGGACTGCGAGATAATTCACCCCTCCACTTT. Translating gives CASSELGLRDNSPLHF.

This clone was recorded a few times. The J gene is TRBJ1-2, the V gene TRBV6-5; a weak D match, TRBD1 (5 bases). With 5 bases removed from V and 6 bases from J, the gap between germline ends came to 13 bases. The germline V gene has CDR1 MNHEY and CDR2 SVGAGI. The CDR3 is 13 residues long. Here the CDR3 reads CASSPGGGNGYTF. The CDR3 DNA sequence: TGTGCCAGCAGTCCCGGGGGAGGGAATGGCTACACCTTC.

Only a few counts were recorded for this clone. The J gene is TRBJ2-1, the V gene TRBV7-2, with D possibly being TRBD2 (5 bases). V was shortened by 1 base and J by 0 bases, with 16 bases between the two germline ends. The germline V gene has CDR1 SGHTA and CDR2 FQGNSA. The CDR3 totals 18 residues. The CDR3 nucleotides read TGTGCCAGCAGCTTAGTTGGAGGCCCTCAGAGCTCCTACAATGAGCAGTTCTTC. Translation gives CASSLVGGPQSSYNEQFF. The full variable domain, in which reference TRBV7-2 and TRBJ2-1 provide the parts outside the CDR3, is GAGVSQSPSNKVTEKGKDVELRCDPISGHTALYWYRQSLGQGLEFLIYFQGNSAPDKSGLPSDRFSAERTGGSVSTLTIQRTQQEDSAVYLCASSLVGGPQSSYNEQFFGPGTRLTVL.

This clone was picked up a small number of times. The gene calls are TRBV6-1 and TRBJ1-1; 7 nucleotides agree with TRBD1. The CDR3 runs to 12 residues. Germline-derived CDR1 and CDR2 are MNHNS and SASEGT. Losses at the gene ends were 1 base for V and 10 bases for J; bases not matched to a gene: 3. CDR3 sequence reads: CASSEGTGRAFF. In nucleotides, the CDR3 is TGTGCCAGCAGTGAAGGGACAGGTCGAGCTTTCTTT.

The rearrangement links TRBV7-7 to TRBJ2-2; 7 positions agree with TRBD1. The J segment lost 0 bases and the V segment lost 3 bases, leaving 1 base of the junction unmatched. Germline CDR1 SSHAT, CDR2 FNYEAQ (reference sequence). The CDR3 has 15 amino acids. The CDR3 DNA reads TGTGCCAGCAGCTTGGGGACAGCGAACACCGGGGAGCTGTTTTTT. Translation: CASSLGTANTGELFF.

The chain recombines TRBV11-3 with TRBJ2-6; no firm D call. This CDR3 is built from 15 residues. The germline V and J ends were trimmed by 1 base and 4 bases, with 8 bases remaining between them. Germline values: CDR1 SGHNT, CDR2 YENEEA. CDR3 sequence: CASSLGGTGANVLTF. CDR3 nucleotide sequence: TGTGCCAGCAGCTTAGGCGGCACCGGGGCCAACGTCCTGACTTTC.

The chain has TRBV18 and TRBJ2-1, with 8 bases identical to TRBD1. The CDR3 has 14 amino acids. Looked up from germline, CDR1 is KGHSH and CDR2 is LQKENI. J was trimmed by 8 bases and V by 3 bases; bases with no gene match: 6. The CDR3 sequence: CASSPQQGDHEQFF. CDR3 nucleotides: TGTGCCAGCTCACCCCAACAGGGGGACCATGAGCAGTTCTTC. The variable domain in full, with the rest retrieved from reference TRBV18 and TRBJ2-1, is NAGVMQNPRHLVRRRGQEARLRCSPMKGHSHVYWYRQLPEEGLKFMVYLQKENIIDESGMPKERFSAEFPKEGPSILRIQQVVRGDSAAYFCASSPQQGDHEQFFGPGTRLTVL.

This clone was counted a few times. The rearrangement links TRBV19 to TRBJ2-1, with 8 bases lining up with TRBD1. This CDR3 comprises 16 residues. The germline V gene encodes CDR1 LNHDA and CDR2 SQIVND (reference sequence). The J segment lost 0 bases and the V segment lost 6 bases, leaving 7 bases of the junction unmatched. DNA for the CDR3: TGTGCCAGTAGCGTGATGACAGGGGTCTCCTACAATGAGCAGTTCTTC. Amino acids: CASSVMTGVSYNEQFF. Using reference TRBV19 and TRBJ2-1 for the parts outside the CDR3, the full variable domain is DGGITQSPKYLFRKEGQNVTLSCEQNLNHDAMYWYRQDPGQGLRLIYYSQIVNDFQKGDIAEGYSVSREKKESFPLTVTSAQKNPTAFYLCASSVMTGVSYNEQFFGPGTRLTVL.

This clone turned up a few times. The CDR3 DNA reads as TGTGCCAGCAGTTACCGGGAGGGCCCGGATGAGCAGTTCTTC. It encodes CASSYREGPDEQFF. V is TRBV6-5 and J is TRBJ2-1; 8 positions match TRBD2. The germline V gene encodes CDR1 MNHEY and CDR2 SVGAGI. The junction had 5 bases not matched to a gene; V was cut back by 2 bases and J by 8 bases. CDR3 length equals 14 residues.

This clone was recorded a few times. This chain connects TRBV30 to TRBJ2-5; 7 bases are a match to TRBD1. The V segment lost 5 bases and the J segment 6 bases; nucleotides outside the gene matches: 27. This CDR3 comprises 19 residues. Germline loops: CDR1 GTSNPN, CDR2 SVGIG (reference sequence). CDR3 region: CAWGFPISVKTGVAKTQYF. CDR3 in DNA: TGTGCCTGGGGCTTCCCTATATCGGTGAAAACAGGGGTGGCCAAGACCCAGTACTTC.

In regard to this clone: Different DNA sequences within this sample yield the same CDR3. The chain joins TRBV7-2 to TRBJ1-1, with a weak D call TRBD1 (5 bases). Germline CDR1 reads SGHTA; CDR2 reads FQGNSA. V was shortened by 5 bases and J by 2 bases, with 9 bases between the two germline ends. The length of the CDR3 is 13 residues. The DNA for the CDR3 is TGTGCCAGCAGCAGGCAGGGCAACACTGAAGCTTTCTTT. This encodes CASSRQGNTEAFF.

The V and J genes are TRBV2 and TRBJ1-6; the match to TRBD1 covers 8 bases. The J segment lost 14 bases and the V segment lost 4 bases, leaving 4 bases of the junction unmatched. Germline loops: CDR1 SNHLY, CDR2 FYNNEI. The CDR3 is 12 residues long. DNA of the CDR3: TGTGCCAGCAGTGGACAGGGGATCACCCTCCACTTT. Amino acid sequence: CASSGQGITLHF.

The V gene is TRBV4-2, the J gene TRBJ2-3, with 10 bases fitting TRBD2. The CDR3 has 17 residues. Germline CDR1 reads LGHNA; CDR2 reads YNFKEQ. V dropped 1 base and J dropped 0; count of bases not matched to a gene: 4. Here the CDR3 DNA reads TGTGCCAGCAGCCAAGGTGGACTAGCGGTCAGCACAGATACGCAGTATTTT. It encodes CASSQGGLAVSTDTQYF.

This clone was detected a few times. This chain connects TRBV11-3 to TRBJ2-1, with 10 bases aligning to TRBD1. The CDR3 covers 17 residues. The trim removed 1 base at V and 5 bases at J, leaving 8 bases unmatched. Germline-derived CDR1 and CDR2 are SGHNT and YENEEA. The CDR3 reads CASSLVYLGQGNNEQFF. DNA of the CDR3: TGTGCCAGCAGCTTAGTTTACCTGGGACAGGGGAACAATGAGCAGTTCTTC.

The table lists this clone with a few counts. CDR3 amino acids: CACLGWNEQFF. As DNA, the CDR3 is TGTGCCTGTTTGGGCTGGAATGAGCAGTTCTTC. V is TRBV30 and J is TRBJ2-1; D unclear. CDR1 and CDR2 from the germline V gene are GTSNPN and SVGIG (reference sequence). Trimming took 6 bases from V and 7 from J, leaving 10 bases between them. The CDR3 has 11 amino acids.

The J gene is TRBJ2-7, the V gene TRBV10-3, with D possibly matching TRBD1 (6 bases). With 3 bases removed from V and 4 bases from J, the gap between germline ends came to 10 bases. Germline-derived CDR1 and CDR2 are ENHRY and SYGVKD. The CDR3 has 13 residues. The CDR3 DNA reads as TGTGCCATCAGTGAACAGGGCCCTTACGAGCAGTACTTC. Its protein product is CAISEQGPYEQYF.

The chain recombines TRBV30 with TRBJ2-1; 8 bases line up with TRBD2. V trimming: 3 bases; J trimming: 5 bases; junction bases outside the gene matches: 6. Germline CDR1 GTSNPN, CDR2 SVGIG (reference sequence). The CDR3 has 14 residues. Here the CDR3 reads CAWRVAGTNNEQFF. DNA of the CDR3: TGTGCCTGGAGAGTAGCGGGGACTAACAATGAGCAGTTCTTC.

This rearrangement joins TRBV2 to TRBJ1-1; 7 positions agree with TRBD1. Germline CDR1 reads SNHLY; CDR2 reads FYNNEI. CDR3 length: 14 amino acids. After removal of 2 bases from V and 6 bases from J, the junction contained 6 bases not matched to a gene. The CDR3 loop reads CASSEYRGGAEAFF. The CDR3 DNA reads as TGTGCCAGCAGTGAATACAGGGGAGGCGCTGAAGCTTTCTTT.